Following are 32 T cell receptor beta chains from one sample sequenced in a study of T cell repertoires in cytomegalovirus infection. A single record per CDR3 protein comes from TCRdb applying MiXCR to the reads. The sample comprises about 320,000 distinct CDR3 sequences, approximately 9.5% of which are singletons, and approximately 4.7% rests with the top ten. The sequencing input was PBMCs. These TCRs come from a human donor in good health (CMV status not recorded). Some clones in this sample may be carry-over from other donors' samples.

This clonotype was seen many times. This sequence joins TRBV5-1 and TRBJ1-1; D perhaps matches TRBD1 (5 bases). The CDR3 has 13 residues. Germline lookup yields CDR1 SGHRS and CDR2 YFSETQ. V was cut by 1 base and J by 5 bases, with 9 bases left in between. The CDR3: CASSLRGETEAFF. The CDR3 DNA reads TGCGCCAGCAGCTTGAGAGGGGAAACTGAAGCTTTCTTT.

This clonotype has ten or more counts. The V and J genes are TRBV7-9 and TRBJ1-3; D is uncertain. This CDR3 has 14 residues. Germline CDR1 reads SEHNR; CDR2 reads FQNEAQ (reference sequence). V was pared by 2 bases and J by 0 bases, with 5 bases between. CDR3 sequence (DNA): TGTGCCAGCAGCTTACCGCTCTCTGGAAACACCATATATTTT. Translation gives CASSLPLSGNTIYF.

Concerning this clonotype: Just one base apart from a much larger clone, this may be a read error. V is TRBV7-2 and J is TRBJ2-7, with D perhaps TRBD1 or TRBD2 (5 bases each). CDR1 SGHTA and CDR2 FQGNSA come from the germline V gene. The germline V and J ends were trimmed by 5 bases and 2 bases, with 10 bases remaining between them. The CDR3 consists of 13 residues. The CDR3 DNA sequence: TGTGCCAGCAGCCCGGGACGGACCTACGAGCAGTACTTC. This sequence encodes CASSPGRTYEQYF.

This clonotype was counted a few times. The gene calls are TRBV2 and TRBJ2-3; possibly TRBD1 for D (6 bases). The CDR3 length is 15 residues. V lost 5 bases and J 0 bases, leaving 12 bases between the germline ends. The germline V gene has CDR1 SNHLY and CDR2 FYNNEI. DNA of the CDR3: TGTGCCAGCAGTATTTGGACAGCTAGCACAGATACGCAGTATTTT. The encoded protein is CASSIWTASTDTQYF.

This clonotype was counted only a few times. The chain joins TRBV19 to TRBJ2-1; 7 bases are shared with TRBD1. Germline V lookup: CDR1 LNHDA, CDR2 SQIVND (reference sequence). The CDR3 is 14 amino acids. V trimming: 7 bases; J trimming: 9 bases; junction bases outside the gene matches: 12. The CDR3 DNA sequence: TGTGCCAGTACTATTCCAGGGGGAGTGGTTGAGCAGTTCTTC. Amino acids: CASTIPGGVVEQFF.

This clonotype was found many times. V is TRBV6-2 or TRBV6-3 and J is TRBJ2-6; D call uncertain. The V end lost 6 bases, the J end lost 14 bases, and 14 bases lay between the germline ends. The germline V gene encodes CDR1 MNHEY and CDR2 SVGEGT. The CDR3 runs 12 residues. CDR3 loop: CASSYPATFLTF. CDR3 sequence (DNA): TGTGCCAGCAGCTATCCCGCCACCTTCCTGACTTTC.

This clonotype was counted at least ten times. The chain is built from TRBV3-1 and TRBJ1-1; TRBD1 matches at 9 bases. With 4 bases clipped from V and 11 bases from J, the junction kept 11 bases outside the gene matches. This CDR3 is 14 amino acids long. Germline V gene sequence: CDR1 LGHDT, CDR2 YNNKEL (reference sequence). The DNA for the CDR3 is TGTGCCAGCAGCCGGGACAGGGCAAACAGTTGGGCTTTCTTT. Its protein product is CASSRDRANSWAFF.

The table lists this clonotype with many counts. This sequence joins TRBV2 and TRBJ2-2, with 8 bases lining up with TRBD2. CDR3 size: 14 residues. Germline V CDR1 and CDR2: SNHLY, FYNNEI. V shed 3 bases and J 5 bases; nucleotides not matched to a gene: 2. CDR3 sequence: CASSDKRETGELFF. CDR3 sequence (DNA): TGTGCCAGCAGTGATAAGCGGGAGACCGGGGAGCTGTTTTTT.

This clonotype was picked up a small number of times. This chain uses TRBV28 with TRBJ2-2, with D possibly being TRBD2 (6 bases). This CDR3 is built from 15 residues. Germline V CDR1 and CDR2: MDHEN, SYDVKM. Deletions cut 7 bases from V and 4 bases from J, with 16 bases between. The CDR3 region is CASKFTSTGTGELFF. As DNA, the CDR3 is TGTGCCAGCAAATTTACTAGCACGGGCACCGGGGAGCTGTTTTTT.

V usage is TRBV14 and J usage is TRBJ1-1; D ambiguous. Trimming stripped 1 base from V and 3 bases from J, with 6 bases between. There are 13 residues in the CDR3. CDR1 is SGHDN and CDR2 is FVKESK in the germline V gene. The CDR3 region is CASSQGAYTEAFF. The CDR3 nucleotides are TGTGCCAGCAGCCAAGGGGCCTACACTGAAGCTTTCTTT.

This clonotype showed up many times. The rearrangement joins TRBV25-1 to TRBJ1-1; 8 bases fit TRBD1. The junction had 13 bases not matched to a gene; V was cut back by 4 bases and J by 0 bases. This CDR3 contains 18 residues. Looked up from germline, CDR1 is MGHDK and CDR2 is SYGVNS. As DNA, the CDR3 is TGTGCCAGCAGTGGACGACAGGGGCGAACCCAGATGAACACTGAAGCTTTCTTT. Translated: CASSGRQGRTQMNTEAFF.

The rearrangement uses TRBV12-3 or TRBV12-4 and TRBJ2-3; 7 bases align to TRBD1. The CDR3 loop spans 14 amino acids. J was trimmed by 9 bases and V by 6 bases; bases with no gene match: 12. The CDR3 protein is CASSPGTVGWTQYF. In DNA form, the CDR3 reads TGTGCCAGCAGCCCCGGGACAGTTGGGTGGACGCAGTATTTT.

This clonotype was recorded a few times. The rearrangement uses TRBV28 and TRBJ2-2, with D unclear. The V gene's germline CDR1 is MDHEN and CDR2 SYDVKM. The CDR3 has 14 residues. The V end lost 6 bases, the J end lost 5 bases, and 13 bases lay between the germline ends. CDR3 in amino acids: CASSPVPVTGELFF. CDR3 in DNA: TGTGCCAGCAGCCCCGTTCCGGTGACCGGGGAGCTGTTTTTT.

The chain joins TRBV11-2 to TRBJ2-1; TRBD2 matches at 14 bases. The CDR3 runs 15 residues. Germline V gene lookup returns CDR1 SGHAT and CDR2 FQNNGV. The junction had 8 bases not matched to a gene; V was cut back by 8 bases and J by 8 bases. CDR3 bases: TGTGCCAGCTTCGGGACTAGCGGGAGTCACTATGAGCAGTTCTTC. Translation: CASFGTSGSHYEQFF. Drawing the rest from reference TRBV11-2 and TRBJ2-1, the complete variable domain is EAGVAQSPRYKIIEKRQSVAFWCNPISGHATLYWYQQILGQGPKLLIQFQNNGVVDDSQLPKDRFSAERLKGVDSTLKIQPAKLEDSAVYLCASFGTSGSHYEQFFGPGTRLTVL.

The chain uses TRBV7-8 and TRBJ1-2; 7 bases line up with TRBD1. This CDR3 is 14 amino acids long. Trimming took 5 bases from V and 2 from J; bases not matched to a gene: 5. Per the germline V gene, CDR1 is SGHVS and CDR2 is FQNEAQ. CDR3 DNA: TGTGCCAGCAGCAGAACAGGGGACAACTATGGCTACACCTTC. Its translation: CASSRTGDNYGYTF.

In regard to this clonotype: One end of the junction does not line up with germline, which may come from a read error. This rearrangement joins TRBV7-9 to TRBJ2-1, with D possibly TRBD2 on 7 matching bases. This CDR3 spans 17 amino acids. The germline gives CDR1 SEHNR, CDR2 FQNEAQ (reference sequence). CDR3 amino acids: CASSPNRGGRSGNEQLF. As DNA, the CDR3 is TGTGCCAGCAGCCCCAATAGGGGGGGGCGGTCGGGCAATGAGCAGTTGTTC. Full variable domain (missing parts from reference TRBV7-9 and TRBJ2-1): DTGVSQNPRHKITKRGQNVTFRCDPISEHNRLYWYRQTLGQGPEFLTYFQNEAQLEKSRLLSDRFSAERPKGSFSTLEIQRTEQGDSAMYLCASSPNRGGRSGNEQLFGPGTRLTVL.

This clonotype was counted a few times. V is TRBV7-2 and J is TRBJ1-5; TRBD1 might be the D (5 bases). Trimming pared 5 bases from V and 3 bases from J, leaving 11 bases between. This CDR3 has 14 residues. Germline loops: CDR1 SGHTA, CDR2 FQGNSA. The CDR3 nucleotides read TGTGCCAGCAGCCCCGGGACCGCCAATCAGCCCCAGCATTTT. Protein: CASSPGTANQPQHF.

The V call is TRBV24-1, the J call TRBJ1-5; D is undetermined. The V gene lost 2 bases and the J gene lost 4 bases, with 8 bases spanning the gap. Germline V CDR1 and CDR2: KGHDR, SFDVKD. This CDR3 has 14 residues. CDR3 nucleotide sequence: TGTGCCACCAGTGATTCTAACAGAAATCAGCCCCAGCATTTT. It encodes CATSDSNRNQPQHF.

A few counts support this clonotype. The V and J genes are TRBV20-1 and TRBJ2-5; a possible D gene is TRBD2 (6 bases). This CDR3 comprises 15 residues. CDR1 is DFQATT, CDR2 SNEGSKA, per germline (reference sequence). V lost 0 bases and J 4 bases, leaving 15 bases between the germline ends. The CDR3 sequence is CSARDFKRLGETQYF. DNA of the CDR3: TGCAGTGCTAGAGATTTCAAGAGACTAGGAGAGACCCAGTACTTC.

This sequence joins TRBV11-2 and TRBJ1-1; D is undetermined. V lost 0 bases to trimming and J lost 1 base, with 6 bases between them. The CDR3 loop spans 14 amino acids. The germline V gene encodes CDR1 SGHAT and CDR2 FQNNGV. The CDR3 region is CASSLDLANTEAFF. The CDR3 bases are TGTGCCAGCAGCTTAGATTTGGCGAACACTGAAGCTTTCTTT.

This clonotype was detected a few times. V usage is TRBV20-1 and J usage is TRBJ2-1; D not resolved. The V gene lost 1 base and the J gene lost 3 bases, with 4 bases spanning the gap. Germline CDR1 is DFQATT and CDR2 is SNEGSKA (reference sequence). The CDR3 totals 12 residues. The DNA for the CDR3 is TGCAGTGCTAGAGGAATCTACAATGAGCAGTTCTTC. It codes for CSARGIYNEQFF.

This clonotype was picked up many times. The rearrangement uses TRBV7-2 and TRBJ2-5, with 10 positions matching TRBD2. After removal of 5 bases from V and 3 bases from J, the junction contained 3 bases not matched to a gene. Germline CDR1 reads SGHTA; CDR2 reads FQGNSA. This CDR3 has 14 residues. The CDR3 DNA follows: TGTGCCAGCAGCCAACTAGCGGGAAAAGAGACCCAGTACTTC. Translating gives CASSQLAGKETQYF.

This clonotype was found many times. The CDR3 region is CASSLEYAGQPAEGYTF. DNA for the CDR3: TGTGCCAGCAGCTTAGAGTATGCGGGACAGCCCGCGGAGGGCTACACCTTC. The rearrangement uses TRBV7-2 and TRBJ1-2; 7 bases line up with TRBD1. The CDR3 consists of 17 residues. J was trimmed by 8 bases and V by 1 base; bases with no gene match: 16. From germline, CDR1 is SGHTA and CDR2 FQGNSA.

This clonotype was seen repeatedly, ten times or more. This chain uses TRBV4-1 with TRBJ2-5; D may match TRBD1 or TRBD2 (5 bases each). This CDR3 has 14 residues. Germline V lookup: CDR1 MGHRA, CDR2 YSYEKL. Trimming stripped 5 bases from V and 2 bases from J, with 12 bases between. The CDR3, as DNA: TGCGCCAGCAGCAACCCTGGGGGACAAGAGACCCAGTACTTC. The encoded protein is CASSNPGGQETQYF.

V and J are TRBV3-1 and TRBJ1-2; D is unclear. The CDR3 totals 18 residues. V lost 0 bases and J lost 0, with 17 bases in between. Germline-derived CDR1 and CDR2 are LGHDT and YNNKEL (reference sequence). The CDR3 sequence: CASSQDGQGFGANYGYTF. The CDR3 region has the DNA TGTGCCAGCAGCCAAGATGGGCAAGGCTTCGGGGCTAACTATGGCTACACCTTC.

This clonotype turned up a few times. This chain joins TRBV5-4 and TRBJ2-1; 9 nucleotides agree with TRBD1. The CDR3 runs to 15 residues. Germline V gene sequence: CDR1 SGHNT, CDR2 YYREEE (reference sequence). The ends lost 2 bases at V and 8 bases at J; junction bases unmatched: 8. In nucleotides, the CDR3 is TGTGCCAGCAGCTTTGATACAGGGGGCCTGGATGAGCAGTTCTTC. It codes for CASSFDTGGLDEQFF.

V usage is TRBV18 and J usage is TRBJ2-2; 7 nucleotides match TRBD1. Per germline, CDR1 KGHSH and CDR2 LQKENI. V lost 2 bases to trimming and J lost 5 bases; unmatched junction nucleotides: 2. The CDR3 is 14 residues long. The CDR3 sequence is CASSPIQGTGELFF. Here the CDR3 DNA reads TGTGCCAGCTCACCAATACAGGGGACCGGGGAGCTGTTTTTT.

The chain uses TRBV11-1 and TRBJ1-1; no definite D call. The CDR3 sequence is 18 residues long. Deletions cut 3 bases from V and 1 base from J, with 21 bases between. Germline V gives CDR1 SGHAT, CDR2 FQDESV (reference sequence). As DNA, the CDR3 is TGTGCCAGCAGCTTGGGGAAGAGCGGACGGGCCAGGAACACTGAAGCTTTCTTT. Translation: CASSLGKSGRARNTEAFF. The full variable domain, in which reference TRBV11-1 and TRBJ1-1 provide the parts outside the CDR3, is EAEVAQSPRYKITEKSQAVAFWCDPISGHATLYWYRQILGQGPELLVQFQDESVVDDSQLPKDRFSAERLKGVDSTLKIQPAELGDSAMYLCASSLGKSGRARNTEAFFGQGTRLTVV.

This clonotype was detected many times. The J gene is TRBJ2-7, the V gene TRBV7-6, with unresolved D. Germline CDR1 and CDR2: SGHVS and FNYEAQ. Trimming stripped 5 bases from V and 2 bases from J, with 13 bases between. This CDR3 comprises 14 residues. CDR3 bases: TGTGCCAGCAGCCCCAGAGGCGCCGCCTACGAGCAGTACTTC. Translated, it gives CASSPRGAAYEQYF. Looking up the rest from reference TRBV7-6 and TRBJ2-7 gives the full variable domain: GAGVSQSPRYKVTKRGQDVALRCDPISGHVSLYWYRQALGQGPEFLTYFNYEAQQDKSGLPNDRFSAERPEGSISTLTIQRTEQRDSAMYRCASSPRGAAYEQYFGPGTRLTVT.

The chain couples TRBV12-3 or TRBV12-4 to TRBJ1-1; D not certain. Trimming stripped 8 bases from V and 1 base from J, with 17 bases between. This CDR3 has 15 amino acids. The CDR3 loop is CASGAQKTPNTEAFF. For the CDR3, the DNA is TGTGCCAGCGGAGCACAGAAGACGCCGAACACTGAAGCTTTCTTT.

In the case of this clonotype: A much larger clone is a single base away; this may be a read error. The chain uses TRBV4-1 and TRBJ1-2; D remains ambiguous. The germline V gene has CDR1 MGHRA and CDR2 YSYEKL. The CDR3 runs 15 residues. With 1 base removed from V and 6 bases from J, the gap between germline ends came to 15 bases. The CDR3 reads CASSQVDMARDGYTF. The CDR3 DNA sequence: TGCGCCAGCAGCCAAGTAGATATGGCCCGCGATGGCTACACCTTC.

This clonotype appeared many times. The chain has TRBV3-1 and TRBJ2-1; 7 positions agree with TRBD2. The CDR3 spans 15 residues. Germline-derived CDR1 and CDR2 are LGHDT and YNNKEL (reference sequence). J gave up 0 bases and V 2 bases, and 1 base lay outside the gene matches. The CDR3 DNA is TGTGCCAGCAGCCAAAAGCGGGGCTCCTACAATGAGCAGTTCTTC. It is translated as CASSQKRGSYNEQFF.